Presented here are 7 T cell receptor beta chains from one specimen sequenced in a study of blood T cell repertoires in COVID-19 (dated by TCRdb to 2019 to 2021). Libraries were constructed by the immunoSEQ multiplex PCR assay. The source is immuneACCESS, and TCRdb retained only in-frame sequences with V and J called. Part of the clones is not carried over; for the studies checked, unresolved V genes explain less than half of this, and the remainder is unexplained. The sample records about 370,000 clones, roughly 90% of which are singletons. The ten most abundant clones make up approximately 3% of the sample. Material: peripheral blood. The source is a woman in her 30s with COVID-19, enrolled during active disease.

This clone has just one count. V usage is TRBV6-6 and J usage is TRBJ2-5, with 8 bases lining up with TRBD2. V was clipped by 4 bases and J by 4 bases; unmatched bases: 11. Per germline, CDR1 MNHNY and CDR2 SVGAGI (reference sequence). The CDR3 has 16 residues. CDR3 coding DNA: TGTGCCAGCAGTTTCACTAGCGGCAGAGGGGGAGAGACCCAGTACTTC. Translated: CASSFTSGRGGETQYF.

The V call is TRBV5-4, the J call TRBJ2-2; D perhaps matches TRBD2 (5 bases). The germline CDR1 and CDR2 sequences are SGHNT and YYREEE (reference sequence). The CDR3 is 15 residues long. V was shortened by 5 bases and J by 2 bases, with 13 bases between the two germline ends. Here the CDR3 reads CASRADSLNTGELFF. The CDR3 DNA follows: TGTGCCAGCAGGGCGGACTCCTTAAACACCGGGGAGCTGTTTTTT. Full variable domain (missing parts from reference TRBV5-4 and TRBJ2-2): ETGVTQSPTHLIKTRGQQVTLRCSSQSGHNTVSWYQQALGQGPQFIFQYYREEENGRGNFPPRFSGLQFPNYSSELNVNALELDDSALYLCASRADSLNTGELFFGEGSRLTVL.

The chain uses TRBV10-3 and TRBJ2-3; 10 bases map to TRBD2. Germline lookup yields CDR1 ENHRY and CDR2 SYGVKD. V shed 0 bases, J shed 0 bases, and the junction held 6 bases outside the gene matches. This CDR3 region has 18 residues. The CDR3 reads CAISESISGGTSTDTQYF. CDR3 DNA sequence: TGTGCCATCAGTGAGTCGATTAGCGGGGGGACTAGCACAGATACGCAGTATTTT.

The chain combines TRBV19 with TRBJ2-1; possibly TRBD1 for D (5 bases). CDR3 length: 14 amino acids. V lost 6 bases and J lost 3, with 12 bases in between. Germline V gives CDR1 LNHDA, CDR2 SQIVND (reference sequence). The CDR3: CASSQGQVYNEQFF. CDR3 nucleotide sequence: TGTGCCAGTAGCCAGGGCCAGGTCTACAATGAGCAGTTCTTC.

This chain connects TRBV5-1 to TRBJ2-2; TRBD2 aligns across 14 bases. The CDR3 covers 16 residues. V was pared by 3 bases and J by 6 bases, with 4 bases of the junction left unmatched. Germline-derived CDR1 and CDR2 are SGHRS and YFSETQ. The CDR3, as DNA: TGCGCCAGCAGCTCGGGACTAGCGGGAGTTGCCGGGGAGCTGTTTTTT. Its protein is CASSSGLAGVAGELFF.

This chain joins TRBV6-2 or TRBV6-3 and TRBJ1-1; D unclear. The CDR3 spans 14 residues. V was cut by 0 bases and J by 1 base, with 6 bases left in between. Germline V gene lookup returns CDR1 MNHEY and CDR2 SVGEGT. CDR3 in DNA: TGTGCCAGCAGTTACTCTAACAGGAACACTGAAGCTTTCTTT. Encoded protein: CASSYSNRNTEAFF.

V usage is TRBV6-2 or TRBV6-3 and J usage is TRBJ2-3, with D perhaps matching TRBD2 (5 bases). V gave up 2 bases and J gave up 6 bases, with 18 bases separating them. The CDR3 runs to 16 residues. Germline CDR1 MNHEY, CDR2 SVGEGT. Here the CDR3 DNA reads TGTGCCAGCAGTTACCGGGGAATTTTCGGAAGCGATACGCAGTATTTT. It is translated as CASSYRGIFGSDTQYF.